This is a list of T cell receptor beta chains from one sample in a study of blood T cell repertoires in COVID-19. The assay was immunoSEQ multiplex PCR, and TCRdb's table has in-frame clones only and misses some. The data contain around 300,000 clones, more than 85% of them seen just once; the ten biggest clones take up around 2.2%. What was sequenced was peripheral blood. These receptors all stem from a woman in her twenties or thirties with COVID-19, enrolled during active disease. CDR3s include the opening cysteine and the closing phenylalanine or tryptophan. Fields, in order: V gene, J gene, clone size, D gene, CDR3 DNA, CDR3 protein. The D gene is left open where the match is weak. The listing skips clone size in some rows; elsewhere it reads once, few, many or a size class.

v_call: TRBV28; j_call: TRBJ2-7; clone_size: few; d_call: NA; cdr3_nt: TGTGCCAGCAGACAGGGCGAGCAGTACTTC; cdr3_aa: CASRQGEQYF
v_call: TRBV6-5; j_call: TRBJ2-1; clone_size: NA; d_call: TRBD2; cdr3_nt: TGTGCCAGCCGGGGACTAGCGGGATTTGATGAGCAGTTCTTC; cdr3_aa: CASRGLAGFDEQFF
v_call: TRBV30; j_call: TRBJ2-2; clone_size: NA; d_call: NA; cdr3_nt: TGTGCCTGGACCCTGGGACTGCAGTCGAACACCGGGGAGCTGTTTTTT; cdr3_aa: CAWTLGLQSNTGELFF
v_call: TRBV18; j_call: TRBJ1-1; clone_size: NA; d_call: NA; cdr3_nt: TGTGCCAGCTCACCACCGGAGGGGGGGACCACTGAAGCTTTCTTT; cdr3_aa: CASSPPEGGTTEAFF
v_call: TRBV5-1; j_call: TRBJ2-1; clone_size: NA; d_call: NA; cdr3_nt: TGCGCCAGCAGCTTGGTGCAGGGGTCCTCGCCTTCCTACAATGAGCAGTTCTTC; cdr3_aa: CASSLVQGSSPSYNEQFF
v_call: TRBV27; j_call: TRBJ1-2; clone_size: NA; d_call: TRBD1; cdr3_nt: TGTGCCAGCAGTTTATCGCAGGGGGGATATGGCTACACCTTC; cdr3_aa: CASSLSQGGYGYTF
v_call: TRBV2; j_call: TRBJ2-3; clone_size: NA; d_call: NA; cdr3_nt: TGTGCCAGCAGTGAAATGGCAGGGAGTAAGGGGGATGATACGCAGTATTTT; cdr3_aa: CASSEMAGSKGDDTQYF
v_call: TRBV30; j_call: TRBJ1-5; clone_size: NA; d_call: NA; cdr3_nt: TGTGCCTGGAGTGTGGGGGGGGCGAGCAATCAGCCCCAGCATTTT; cdr3_aa: CAWSVGGASNQPQHF
v_call: TRBV30; j_call: TRBJ2-5; clone_size: NA; d_call: NA; cdr3_nt: TGTGCCTGGAGTGTAGGAGGCGAGACCCAGTACTTC; cdr3_aa: CAWSVGGETQYF
v_call: TRBV2; j_call: TRBJ2-7; clone_size: NA; d_call: NA; cdr3_nt: TGTGCCAGCACGGCCGATCCGGGGGTAGAGCAGTACTTC; cdr3_aa: CASTADPGVEQYF
v_call: TRBV14; j_call: TRBJ2-7; clone_size: NA; d_call: TRBD1; cdr3_nt: TGTGCCAGCAGCCAATGGGGACAGGGGACCTACGAGCAGTACTTC; cdr3_aa: CASSQWGQGTYEQYF
v_call: TRBV27; j_call: TRBJ2-1; clone_size: NA; d_call: TRBD1; cdr3_nt: TGTGCCAGCAGAGGGACAGGGAACTACAATGAGCAGTTCTTC; cdr3_aa: CASRGTGNYNEQFF
v_call: TRBV3-1/TRBV3-2; j_call: TRBJ2-5; clone_size: NA; d_call: NA; cdr3_nt: TGTGCCAGCAGCCAAGGAGCCGTTCAAGAGACCCAGTACTTC; cdr3_aa: CASSQGAVQETQYF
v_call: TRBV19; j_call: TRBJ2-3; clone_size: NA; d_call: TRBD2; cdr3_nt: TGTGCCAGTAGTATTATATTAGCGGGGCTACGCACAGATACGCAGTATTTT; cdr3_aa: CASSIILAGLRTDTQYF
v_call: TRBV5-1; j_call: TRBJ1-1; clone_size: NA; d_call: NA; cdr3_nt: TGCGCCAGCAGCTCAATTGAGACAATGAACACTGAAGCTTTCTTT; cdr3_aa: CASSSIETMNTEAFF
v_call: TRBV5-1; j_call: TRBJ2-3; clone_size: NA; d_call: TRBD2; cdr3_nt: TGCGCCAGCAGCTTGCCGCAGCTAGCGGCAGATACGCAGTATTTT; cdr3_aa: CASSLPQLAADTQYF
v_call: TRBV7-2; j_call: TRBJ1-6; clone_size: NA; d_call: NA; cdr3_nt: TGTGCCAGCAGCTTAGCGCAAACAGGACGGTCACCCCTCCACTTT; cdr3_aa: CASSLAQTGRSPLHF
v_call: TRBV14; j_call: TRBJ1-1; clone_size: NA; d_call: NA; cdr3_nt: TGTGCCAGCAGTGGGCAGGCAGTTACTGAAGCTTTCTTT; cdr3_aa: CASSGQAVTEAFF
v_call: TRBV28; j_call: TRBJ1-6; clone_size: NA; d_call: NA; cdr3_nt: TGTGCCAGCACCGCGGCCCCGAGGAGGAATTCACCCCTCCACTTT; cdr3_aa: CASTAAPRRNSPLHF
v_call: TRBV9; j_call: TRBJ1-1; clone_size: NA; d_call: TRBD1; cdr3_nt: TGTGCCAGCAGCAAACGACAGGGGGACGGCACTGAAGCTTTCTTT; cdr3_aa: CASSKRQGDGTEAFF
v_call: TRBV28; j_call: TRBJ1-4; clone_size: NA; d_call: TRBD1; cdr3_nt: TGTGCCAGCAGTCTCACAGGGGTAACTAATGAAAAACTGTTTTTT; cdr3_aa: CASSLTGVTNEKLFF
v_call: TRBV11-1; j_call: TRBJ2-1; clone_size: NA; d_call: TRBD1; cdr3_nt: TGTGCCAGCAGCTTAGAGGACAGGGGATACTACAATGAGCAGTTCTTC; cdr3_aa: CASSLEDRGYYNEQFF
v_call: TRBV2; j_call: TRBJ1-1; clone_size: NA; d_call: TRBD1; cdr3_nt: TGTGCCAGCAGTACAGGGGGCGCGACTGAAGCTTTCTTT; cdr3_aa: CASSTGGATEAFF
v_call: TRBV2; j_call: TRBJ2-2; clone_size: NA; d_call: TRBD2; cdr3_nt: TGTGCCAGCACTGGGACTAGTCGCACCGGGGAGCTGTTTTTT; cdr3_aa: CASTGTSRTGELFF
v_call: TRBV24-1; j_call: TRBJ1-2; clone_size: NA; d_call: NA; cdr3_nt: TGTGCCACCAGTGATCCACGGAGTGGGGGGGCGAATGGCTACACCTTC; cdr3_aa: CATSDPRSGGANGYTF
v_call: TRBV5-1; j_call: TRBJ2-5; clone_size: NA; d_call: NA; cdr3_nt: TGCGCCAGCAGCTCGGACAACCAAGAGACCCAGTACTTC; cdr3_aa: CASSSDNQETQYF
v_call: TRBV7-2; j_call: TRBJ2-7; clone_size: NA; d_call: NA; cdr3_nt: TGTGCCAGCAGCTTAGCTGGGTCGGGATTCGAGCAGTACTTC; cdr3_aa: CASSLAGSGFEQYF
v_call: TRBV19; j_call: TRBJ2-3; clone_size: NA; d_call: TRBD2; cdr3_nt: TGTGCCAGTAGTATAGGGACTAGCGGAAGCACAGATACGCAGTATTTT; cdr3_aa: CASSIGTSGSTDTQYF
v_call: TRBV5-1; j_call: TRBJ1-2; clone_size: NA; d_call: TRBD1; cdr3_nt: TGCGCCAGCAGCTCCCAGGGGGTGGGCTATGGCTACACCTTC; cdr3_aa: CASSSQGVGYGYTF
v_call: TRBV5-1; j_call: TRBJ1-1; clone_size: NA; d_call: NA; cdr3_nt: TGCGCCAGCAGGACAGGGAACACTGAAGCTTTCTTT; cdr3_aa: CASRTGNTEAFF
v_call: TRBV5-1; j_call: TRBJ1-1; clone_size: NA; d_call: NA; cdr3_nt: TGCGCCAGCAGCTTGTCAGGGTCGGTGAACACTGAAGCTTTCTTT; cdr3_aa: CASSLSGSVNTEAFF